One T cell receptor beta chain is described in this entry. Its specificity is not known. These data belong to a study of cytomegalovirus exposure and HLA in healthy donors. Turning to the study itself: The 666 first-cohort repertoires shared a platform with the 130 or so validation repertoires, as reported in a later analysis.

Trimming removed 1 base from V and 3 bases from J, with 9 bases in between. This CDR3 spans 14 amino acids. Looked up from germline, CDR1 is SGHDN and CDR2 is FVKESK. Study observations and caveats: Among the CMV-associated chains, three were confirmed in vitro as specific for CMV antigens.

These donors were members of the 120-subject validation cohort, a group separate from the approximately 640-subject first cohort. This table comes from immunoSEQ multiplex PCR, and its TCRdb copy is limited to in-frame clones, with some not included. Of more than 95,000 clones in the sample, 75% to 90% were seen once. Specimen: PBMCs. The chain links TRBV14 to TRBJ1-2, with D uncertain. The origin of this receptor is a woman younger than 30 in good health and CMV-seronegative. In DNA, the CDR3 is TGTGCCAGCAGCCAAGGTTCCCTATACTATGGCTACACCTTC. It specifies CASSQGSLYYGYTF.